This entry lists 13 T cell receptor beta chains sequenced from one sample in a study of T cells expressing NK-cell markers. TCRdb derives one entry per CDR3 protein from the 5' RACE reads, leaving out DNA. The sample has almost 450,000 distinct CDR3 sequences. What was sequenced was blood T cells: a sorted CD56 or NKG2C T cell subset, CD4+ or CD8+ T cells, or bulk PBMC T cells (not recorded which). The receptors derive from a woman between 18 and 75 years old in good health.

This chain joins TRBV2 and TRBJ2-1; TCRdb designates TRBD2, a call that cannot be tested without DNA. CDR3 length: 15 residues. CDR1 is SNHLY and CDR2 is FYNNEI in the germline V gene. CDR3 sequence reads: CASAPHREAGNEQFF.

The rearrangement joins TRBV7-2 to TRBJ2-3; the TCRdb call, TRBD1, lacks DNA for checking. Germline V CDR1 and CDR2: SGHTA, FQGNSA. The length of the CDR3 is 14 residues. The CDR3 protein is CASRDRGPTDTQYF.

This chain links TRBV29-1 with TRBJ2-1. Germline V lookup: CDR1 SQVTM, CDR2 ANQGSEA. The CDR3 is made up of 13 amino acids. The CDR3 spells CSVSRDSYNEQFF.

The chain is built from TRBV6-2 or TRBV6-3 and TRBJ2-2; TCRdb's D gene call, TRBD2, goes unchecked for lack of DNA. Germline CDR1 and CDR2: MNHEY and SVGEGT. This CDR3 has 14 amino acids. The CDR3 sequence is CASKAGRNTGELFF.

This sequence joins TRBV6-5 and TRBJ2-7; the D call from TCRdb, TRBD1, cannot be confirmed without DNA. This CDR3 is built from 12 residues. The germline V gene encodes CDR1 MNHEY and CDR2 SVGAGI. CDR3 protein: CASRDRRNEQYF.

This chain joins TRBV12-3 or TRBV12-4 and TRBJ2-1. The CDR3 runs 14 residues. CDR3 sequence: CASSSEVLNNEQFF.

This chain connects TRBV24-1 to TRBJ2-1; as DNA is missing, the TRBD1 call by TCRdb cannot be tested. Germline CDR1 and CDR2: KGHDR and SFDVKD. This CDR3 has 14 residues. CDR3 sequence reads: CATSDDQGSNEQFF.

The chain joins TRBV6-5 to TRBJ2-1; TCRdb designates TRBD2, a call that cannot be tested without DNA. The CDR3 contains 16 residues. CDR1 and CDR2 from the germline V gene are MNHEY and SVGAGI. The CDR3 here is CASSYTLAGGTNEQFF.

The chain joins TRBV9 to TRBJ1-4; no DNA is available, so the TRBD1 call from TCRdb remains unchecked. The CDR3 consists of 18 residues. From germline, CDR1 is SGDLS and CDR2 YYNGEE. This CDR3 reads CASSGVLAWGTGNEKLFF.

The chain joins TRBV13 to TRBJ2-5; as DNA is missing, the TRBD1 call by TCRdb cannot be tested. Germline V CDR1 and CDR2: PRHDT, FYEKMQ (reference sequence). The CDR3 runs 16 residues. The chain's CDR3 is CASSQNRIPQGETQYF.

The V call is TRBV29-1, the J call TRBJ2-7; the TCRdb call, TRBD2, lacks DNA for checking. Germline values: CDR1 SQVTM, CDR2 ANQGSEA. The CDR3 spans 13 residues. CDR3 in amino acids: CSVGGVGTYEQFF.

This chain's CDR3 is CASSFTVTGNTEAFF. The J gene is TRBJ1-1, the V gene TRBV11-2. Germline CDR1 reads SGHAT; CDR2 reads FQNNGV. This CDR3 region has 15 residues.

The chain combines TRBV10-2 with TRBJ2-1; TCRdb calls TRBD2, which cannot be checked without DNA. Looked up from germline, CDR1 is WSHSY and CDR2 is SAAADI. This CDR3 is built from 14 residues. This CDR3 reads CASSVGGRENEQFF.